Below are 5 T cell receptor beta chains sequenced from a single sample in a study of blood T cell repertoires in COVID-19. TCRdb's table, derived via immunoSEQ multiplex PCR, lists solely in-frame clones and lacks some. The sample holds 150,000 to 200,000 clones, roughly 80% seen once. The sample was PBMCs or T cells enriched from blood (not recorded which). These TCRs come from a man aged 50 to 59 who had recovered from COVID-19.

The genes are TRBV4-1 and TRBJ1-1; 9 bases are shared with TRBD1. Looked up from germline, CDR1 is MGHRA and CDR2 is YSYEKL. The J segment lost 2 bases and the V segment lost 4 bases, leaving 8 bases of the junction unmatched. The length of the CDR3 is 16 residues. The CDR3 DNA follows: TGCGCCAGCAGCCCCCCCCGGGACAGGGACAACACTGAAGCTTTCTTT. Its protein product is CASSPPRDRDNTEAFF.

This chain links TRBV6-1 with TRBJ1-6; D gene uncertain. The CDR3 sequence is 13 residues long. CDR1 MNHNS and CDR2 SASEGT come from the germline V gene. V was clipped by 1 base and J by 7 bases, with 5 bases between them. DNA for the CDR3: TGTGCCAGCAGTGAAGTCGTCAATTCACCCCTCCACTTT. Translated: CASSEVVNSPLHF.

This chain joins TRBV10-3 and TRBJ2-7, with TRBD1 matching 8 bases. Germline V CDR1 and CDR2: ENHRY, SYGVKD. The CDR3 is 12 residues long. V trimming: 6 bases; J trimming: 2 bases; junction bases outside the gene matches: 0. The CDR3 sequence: CAIRTGAYEQYF. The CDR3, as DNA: TGTGCCATCAGGACAGGGGCCTACGAGCAGTACTTC.

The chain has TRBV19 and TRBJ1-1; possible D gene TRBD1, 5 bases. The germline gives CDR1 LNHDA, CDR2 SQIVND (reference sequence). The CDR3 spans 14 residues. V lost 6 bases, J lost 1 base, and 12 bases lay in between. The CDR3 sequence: CASRESQGNTEAFF. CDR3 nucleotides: TGTGCCAGTAGGGAATCTCAGGGGAACACTGAAGCTTTCTTT.

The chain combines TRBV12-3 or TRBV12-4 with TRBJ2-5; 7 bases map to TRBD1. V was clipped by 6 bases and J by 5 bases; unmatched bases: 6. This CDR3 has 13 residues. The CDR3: CASSLTGLETQYF. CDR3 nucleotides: TGTGCCAGCAGCTTGACAGGGTTGGAGACCCAGTACTTC.